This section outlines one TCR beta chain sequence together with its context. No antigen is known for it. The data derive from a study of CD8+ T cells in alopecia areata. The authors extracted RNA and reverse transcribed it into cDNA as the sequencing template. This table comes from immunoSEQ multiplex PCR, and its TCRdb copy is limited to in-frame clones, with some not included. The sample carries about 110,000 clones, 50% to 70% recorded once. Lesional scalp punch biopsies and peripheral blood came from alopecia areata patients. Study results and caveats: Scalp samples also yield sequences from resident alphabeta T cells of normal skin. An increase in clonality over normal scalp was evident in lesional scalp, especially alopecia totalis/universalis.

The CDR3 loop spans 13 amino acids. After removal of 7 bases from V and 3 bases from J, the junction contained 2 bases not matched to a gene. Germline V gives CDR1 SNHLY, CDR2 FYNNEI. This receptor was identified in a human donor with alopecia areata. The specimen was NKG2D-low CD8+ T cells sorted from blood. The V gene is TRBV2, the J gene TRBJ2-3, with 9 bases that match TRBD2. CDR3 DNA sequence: TGTGCCAGCACCAGCGGGAGGACAGATACGCAGTATTTT. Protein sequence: CASTSGRTDTQYF. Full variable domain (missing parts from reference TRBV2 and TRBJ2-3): EPEVTQTPSHQVTQMGQEVILRCVPISNHLYFYWYRQILGQKVEFLVSFYNNEISEKSEIFDDQFSVERPDGSNFTLKIRSTKLEDSAMYFCASTSGRTDTQYFGPGTRLTVL.